One sample yielded the 8 T cell receptor beta chains listed below, sequenced in a study of metastatic and nonmetastatic thyroid tumors. TCRdb re-clonotyped the PCR reads through MiXCR. The sample holds some 30,000 clones; approximately 10% are singletons and the top ten take approximately 16%. None of the patients had undergone any treatment ahead of thyroid surgery. Source material: blood. These receptors were taken from a female donor with papillary thyroid cancer or a benign thyroid nodule (not recorded which). Some clones in this sample may be carry-over from other donors' samples.

This clone came up many times. V usage is TRBV11-2 and J usage is TRBJ1-1; 7 bases map to TRBD1. Germline lookup yields CDR1 SGHAT and CDR2 FQNNGV. This CDR3 contains 14 residues. The V gene end was trimmed by 0 bases and the J gene end by 4 bases; junction bases not matched to a gene: 2. CDR3: CASSLDQGGTEAFF. The DNA for the CDR3 is TGTGCCAGCAGCTTAGATCAGGGGGGCACTGAAGCTTTCTTT.

The genes are TRBV6-4 and TRBJ1-6, with unresolved D. CDR1 and CDR2 from the germline V gene are MRHNA and SNTAGT. V was shortened by 6 bases and J by 7 bases, with 34 bases between the two germline ends. CDR3 length equals 21 residues. CDR3 DNA sequence: TGTGCCAGCAGGACACGTACCGGGGTCCTAAAGGGCGGGAGCAGAAATTCACCCCTCCACTTT. It codes for CASRTRTGVLKGGSRNSPLHF.

This rearrangement joins TRBV2 to TRBJ1-5; 10 bases line up with TRBD1. Germline V gene sequence: CDR1 SNHLY, CDR2 FYNNEI. The CDR3 length is 14 residues. The CDR3 loop is CGITGTGGNQPQHF. The CDR3 DNA is TGTGGCATCACAGGGACAGGGGGCAATCAGCCCCAGCATTTT.

This clone was counted ten times or more. The J gene is TRBJ2-7, the V gene TRBV4-1; D remains ambiguous. CDR1 is MGHRA, CDR2 YSYEKL, per germline. The germline V and J ends were trimmed by 4 bases and 0 bases, with 10 bases remaining between them. The CDR3 totals 14 residues. In DNA form, the CDR3 reads TGCGCCAGCAGCCCGGTCAGGAGCTCCTACGAGCAGTACTTC. Its translation: CASSPVRSSYEQYF.

Ten or more counts support this clone. The rearrangement joins TRBV20-1 to TRBJ2-7; D might be TRBD1 (6 bases). The CDR3 has 12 amino acids. CDR1 is DFQATT and CDR2 is SNEGSKA in the germline V gene (reference sequence). V gave up 6 bases and J gave up 2 bases, with 11 bases separating them. CDR3 bases: TGCAGTGCGTCGGGACAAACCTACGAGCAGTACTTC. The encoded protein is CSASGQTYEQYF.

The sample holds many counts of this clone. The rearrangement uses TRBV9 and TRBJ2-1; 10 positions match TRBD2. The germline CDR1 and CDR2 sequences are SGDLS and YYNGEE. J gave up 7 bases and V 2 bases, and 6 bases lay outside the gene matches. The CDR3 is 15 amino acids. The CDR3 nucleotides read TGTGCCAGCAGCGTCGGTCTAGCGGGAGTAAATGAGCAGTTCTTC. Encoded protein: CASSVGLAGVNEQFF.

This clone occurred many times. The chain employs TRBV18 and TRBJ2-7, with D maybe TRBD2 (5 bases). V lost 0 bases and J lost 6, with 15 bases in between. The CDR3 sequence is 15 residues long. Per germline, CDR1 KGHSH and CDR2 LQKENI. CDR3: CASSPPNDYSREQYF. CDR3 nucleotides: TGTGCCAGCTCACCACCAAACGACTATTCCCGCGAGCAGTACTTC.

In its sample, this clone was seen a few times. V usage is TRBV28 and J usage is TRBJ2-7; D might be TRBD1 (5 bases). Germline values: CDR1 MDHEN, CDR2 SYDVKM. The CDR3 spans 14 residues. Trimming stripped 5 bases from V and 3 bases from J, with 14 bases between. The DNA for the CDR3 is TGTGCCAGCAGTCCAGCCCAGGGTGGCTACGAGCAGTACTTC. Translated, it gives CASSPAQGGYEQYF. The full variable domain, completed using reference TRBV28 and TRBJ2-7, is DVKVTQSSRYLVKRTGEKVFLECVQDMDHENMFWYRQDPGLGLRLIYFSYDVKMKEKGDIPEGYSVSREKKERFSLILESASTNQTSMYLCASSPAQGGYEQYFGPGTRLTVT.